These 20 T cell receptor beta chains share one sample of origin, sequenced in a study of naive and memory T cell subsets. Four PCR rounds used nested alpha and beta constant region primers plus the SP2 primer. MiXCR, run by TCRdb on the UMI-ligation and nested PCR reads, gives a single entry per CDR3 protein. The data show fewer than 35,000 distinct CDR3 sequences, 5.5% to 7.5% seen once. The treatment was: skin biopsy from PPD injection site in Mantoux-positive individual. The library had UMIs added by 3' ligation of an oligonucleotide to TCR cDNA. Sequenced here: skin, sampled from a tuberculin skin test site. The receptors here all came from an adult in good health.

The chain is built from TRBV20-1 and TRBJ1-1; D uncertain. V was shortened by 1 base and J by 4 bases, with 10 bases between the two germline ends. Per germline, CDR1 DFQATT and CDR2 SNEGSKA (reference sequence). This CDR3 is built from 13 residues. CDR3 sequence reads: CSARARGPTEAFF. The CDR3 DNA follows: TGCAGTGCTAGAGCGCGGGGTCCCACTGAAGCTTTCTTT.

The J gene is TRBJ1-5, the V gene TRBV15, with D possibly matching TRBD1 (5 bases). With 1 base removed from V and 7 bases from J, the gap between germline ends came to 11 bases. The CDR3 consists of 14 residues. Germline V gives CDR1 LNHNV, CDR2 YYDKDF (reference sequence). For the CDR3, the DNA is TGTGCCACCAGCAGAGGGCAGGGTGAACAGCCCCAGCATTTT. Its protein product is CATSRGQGEQPQHF.

At least ten counts were recorded for this clonotype. The J gene is TRBJ1-5, the V gene TRBV2; the D gene is possibly TRBD1 (5 bases). Germline V CDR1 and CDR2: SNHLY, FYNNEI. V was shortened by 3 bases and J by 7 bases, with 16 bases between the two germline ends. This CDR3 region has 15 residues. The DNA of the CDR3 is TGTGCCAGCAGTGAGGAACGGGGGGTCAGGCAGCCCCAGCATTTT. This gives the protein CASSEERGVRQPQHF.

This clonotype was detected a few times. This chain connects TRBV6-5 to TRBJ2-7; D uncertain. Between the trimmed V and J ends, which lost 2 bases and 6 bases, there was a span of 11 bases. The CDR3 is 13 residues long. From germline, CDR1 is MNHEY and CDR2 SVGAGI. The CDR3 is CASSYRRFGEQYF. As DNA, the CDR3 is TGTGCCAGCAGTTACCGACGATTCGGCGAGCAGTACTTC.

This clonotype was observed at least ten times. V usage is TRBV27 and J usage is TRBJ2-3, with TRBD1 matching over 8 bases. The CDR3 contains 17 residues. The germline gives CDR1 MNHEY, CDR2 SMNVEV (reference sequence). V dropped 1 base and J dropped 1; count of bases not matched to a gene: 7. CDR3 region: CASSLYPGGIGTDTQYF. DNA for the CDR3: TGTGCCAGCAGTTTATATCCAGGGGGCATCGGCACAGATACGCAGTATTTT.

This clonotype was counted many times. The V and J genes are TRBV20-1 and TRBJ1-1; D remains unclear. CDR3 length: 15 residues. Germline CDR1 and CDR2: DFQATT and SNEGSKA (reference sequence). Trimming shortened V by 1 base and J by 3 bases, and 15 bases separated the two germline ends. CDR3 sequence reads: CSARGLLTWDTEAFF. DNA for the CDR3: TGCAGTGCTAGAGGGCTACTTACTTGGGACACTGAAGCTTTCTTT.

This rearrangement joins TRBV19 to TRBJ2-1; D possibly corresponds to TRBD2 (5 bases). V was shortened by 6 bases and J by 0 bases, with 12 bases between the two germline ends. The V gene's germline CDR1 is LNHDA and CDR2 SQIVND (reference sequence). The CDR3 loop spans 15 amino acids. The CDR3 coding sequence is TGTGCCAGTAGCACACTAGAGAGCTCCTACAATGAGCAGTTCTTC. Encoded protein: CASSTLESSYNEQFF.

The rearrangement joins TRBV20-1 to TRBJ2-7; no clear D. The CDR3 runs 11 residues. Trimming left V 5 bases short and J 6 bases short, with 11 bases between. Germline loops: CDR1 DFQATT, CDR2 SNEGSKA (reference sequence). CDR3 in amino acids: CSASPGSEQYF. In nucleotides, the CDR3 is TGCAGTGCTTCCCCGGGCTCCGAGCAGTACTTC.

There are many counts of this clonotype. The V gene is TRBV4-1, the J gene TRBJ1-1, with a tentative D call TRBD1 (5 bases). Germline V lookup: CDR1 MGHRA, CDR2 YSYEKL. The length of the CDR3 is 13 residues. V lost 6 bases and J lost 2, with 10 bases in between. Written as DNA, the CDR3 is TGCGCCAGCAGAATACAGGTTAACACTGAAGCTTTCTTT. Its protein is CASRIQVNTEAFF.

This clonotype was counted many times. This chain connects TRBV29-1 to TRBJ2-5, with D maybe TRBD1 (6 bases). The germline CDR1 and CDR2 sequences are SQVTM and ANQGSEA. The CDR3 runs 14 residues. V lost 5 bases and J 5 bases, leaving 18 bases between the germline ends. The CDR3 reads CSVTTQGCRETQYF. The CDR3 coding sequence is TGCAGCGTTACGACACAGGGCTGTCGTGAGACCCAGTACTTC.

The V call is TRBV4-2, the J call TRBJ1-5, with D hard to call. The germline V and J ends were trimmed by 5 bases and 0 bases, with 11 bases remaining between them. Germline CDR1 reads LGHNA; CDR2 reads YNFKEQ. The CDR3 has 15 amino acids. For the CDR3, the DNA is TGTGCCAGCAGCGAAGGCTCAGTTAGCAATCAGCCCCAGCATTTT. It is translated as CASSEGSVSNQPQHF.

The table lists this clonotype with many counts. CDR3 nucleotide sequence: TGCGCCAGCAGCTTGGAACTAGCGGGGGGGCCAAGTTCCTACGAGCAGTACTTC. Amino acids: CASSLELAGGPSSYEQYF. The chain links TRBV5-1 to TRBJ2-7; 13 bases are shared with TRBD2. Trimming took 0 bases from V and 1 from J; bases not matched to a gene: 7. The V gene's germline CDR1 is SGHRS and CDR2 YFSETQ. This CDR3 spans 18 amino acids.

As to this clonotype: One end of the junction is discordant with germline, which a read error may explain. The rearrangement links TRBV7-9 to TRBJ1-2; unclear D gene. The CDR3 is 13 residues long. Per the germline V gene, CDR1 is SEHNR and CDR2 is FQNEAQ (reference sequence). The CDR3 loop reads CASSFPKGHGDTF. The CDR3 bases are TGTGCCAGCAGCTTTCCTAAGGGTCATGGCGACACCTTC. Full variable domain (outside the CDR3, taken from reference TRBV7-9 and TRBJ1-2): DTGVSQNPRHKITKRGQNVTFRCDPISEHNRLYWYRQTLGQGPEFLTYFQNEAQLEKSRLLSDRFSAERPKGSFSTLEIQRTEQGDSAMYLCASSFPKGHGDTFGSGTRLTVV.

This clonotype showed up just a few times. V gene TRBV7-6 combines with J gene TRBJ1-1, with TRBD1 matching over 7 bases. Germline-derived CDR1 and CDR2 are SGHVS and FNYEAQ. This CDR3 has 14 residues. Germline trimming cut 5 bases from V and 4 bases from J; bases unmatched to any gene: 7. The CDR3 sequence is CASSTNRGGTEAFF. The DNA for the CDR3 is TGTGCCAGCAGCACTAACAGGGGTGGCACTGAAGCTTTCTTT.

In this sample, this clonotype turned up a few times. The gene calls are TRBV12-3 or TRBV12-4 and TRBJ2-3; D is ambiguous. V was cut by 3 bases and J by 4 bases, with 17 bases left in between. This CDR3 comprises 16 residues. The DNA of the CDR3 is TGTGCCAGCAGTTTCCTAGTATTCGAGGCAGCAGATACGCAGTATTTT. Residues: CASSFLVFEAADTQYF.

This clonotype was seen at least ten times. J is TRBJ2-5 and V is TRBV20-1, with D hard to call. Germline V gives CDR1 DFQATT, CDR2 SNEGSKA (reference sequence). This CDR3 spans 14 amino acids. V lost 5 bases and J 1 base, leaving 14 bases between the germline ends. The CDR3 reads CSAPEDLFQETQYF. The CDR3 nucleotides are TGCAGTGCTCCCGAGGACCTCTTCCAAGAGACCCAGTACTTC.

This clonotype was seen many times. V is TRBV3-1 and J is TRBJ2-5; D possibly corresponds to TRBD1 (5 bases). The CDR3 spans 15 residues. Trimming removed 4 bases at V and 1 base at J, with 13 bases between. The V gene's germline CDR1 is LGHDT and CDR2 YNNKEL (reference sequence). The CDR3 sequence is CASSRMSRVQETQYF. CDR3 in DNA: TGTGCCAGCAGCCGGATGAGCAGGGTCCAAGAGACCCAGTACTTC.

This clonotype has a count of ten or more. This rearrangement joins TRBV10-3 to TRBJ2-5; possibly TRBD1 for D (6 bases). Germline V gene data show CDR1 as ENHRY and CDR2 as SYGVKD. V was trimmed by 2 bases and J by 1 base, leaving 11 bases between them. This CDR3 contains 15 residues. The CDR3 DNA reads TGTGCCATCAGTGAGCTAACAGGGATCCAAGAGACCCAGTACTTC. It encodes CAISELTGIQETQYF.

This clonotype was detected ten times or more. V and J are TRBV5-1 and TRBJ2-2, with a weak D call TRBD1 (6 bases). This CDR3 contains 17 residues. Germline CDR1 is SGHRS and CDR2 is YFSETQ. The V end lost 0 bases, the J end lost 4 bases, and 16 bases lay between the germline ends. CDR3 bases: TGCGCCAGCAGCTTGGACAACAGGGCCGGTTTCACCGGGGAGCTGTTTTTT. Its translation is CASSLDNRAGFTGELFF.

With respect to this clonotype: This sequence may be a read error, since a much larger clone differs from it by one base. The CDR3: CTSSQDKETQYF. CDR3 nucleotides: TGCACCAGCAGCCAAGATAAAGAGACCCAGTACTTC. This chain links TRBV4-1 with TRBJ2-5, with unresolved D. Per germline, CDR1 MGHRA and CDR2 YSYEKL. The CDR3 is 12 residues long.